This T cell receptor beta chain is from a study of T cells in tuberculosis. As to this clone: Antigen: not known.

TCRdb's copy holds only in-frame clones and misses some; the assay was immunoSEQ multiplex PCR. The profile shows about 45,000 clones, approximately 94% of them singletons. Germline CDR1 LNHNV, CDR2 YYDKDF (reference sequence). V trimming: 4 bases; J trimming: 7 bases; junction bases outside the gene matches: 10. The CDR3 is made up of 15 amino acids. Study results and limitations: Shorter CDR3-alpha in active tuberculosis partly drove smaller distances.

Adolescents were screened for latent TB by skin test and IGRA. The sample comprised PBMCs. This TCR derives from a donor between 10 and 35 years old with latent tuberculosis or without tuberculosis infection. Some clones in this sample may be carry-over from other donors' samples. The V and J genes are TRBV15 and TRBJ2-1, with 7 bases fitting TRBD1. CDR3 loop: CATSKRQGYWNEQFF. In DNA form, the CDR3 reads TGTGCCACCAGCAAAAGACAGGGTTATTGGAATGAGCAGTTCTTC.